This TCR beta chain was profiled in a study of blood T cell repertoires in COVID-19. This clone was seen only once. The same CDR3 can be traced to other DNA sequences in this sample. Only in-frame clones appear in the TCRdb table, and some are missing; sequencing was by immunoSEQ multiplex PCR. The sample includes some 530,000 clones, 80% to 90% of them seen just once. Germline CDR1 and CDR2: LGHDT and YNNKEL (reference sequence). This CDR3 region has 15 residues. V lost 4 bases and J lost 0; bases outside the gene matches: 1. Participants' own reports of clinical history determined their cohort assignment.

J is TRBJ2-1 and V is TRBV3-1 (or the pseudogene TRBV3-2); 9 nucleotides match TRBD2. The source of this sequence is a woman in her sixties who had recovered from COVID-19. Source material: PBMCs or T cells enriched from blood (not recorded which). CDR3 sequence reads: CASSLSGGSYNEQFF. The DNA for the CDR3 is TGTGCCAGCAGCCTTAGCGGGGGCTCCTACAATGAGCAGTTCTTC.